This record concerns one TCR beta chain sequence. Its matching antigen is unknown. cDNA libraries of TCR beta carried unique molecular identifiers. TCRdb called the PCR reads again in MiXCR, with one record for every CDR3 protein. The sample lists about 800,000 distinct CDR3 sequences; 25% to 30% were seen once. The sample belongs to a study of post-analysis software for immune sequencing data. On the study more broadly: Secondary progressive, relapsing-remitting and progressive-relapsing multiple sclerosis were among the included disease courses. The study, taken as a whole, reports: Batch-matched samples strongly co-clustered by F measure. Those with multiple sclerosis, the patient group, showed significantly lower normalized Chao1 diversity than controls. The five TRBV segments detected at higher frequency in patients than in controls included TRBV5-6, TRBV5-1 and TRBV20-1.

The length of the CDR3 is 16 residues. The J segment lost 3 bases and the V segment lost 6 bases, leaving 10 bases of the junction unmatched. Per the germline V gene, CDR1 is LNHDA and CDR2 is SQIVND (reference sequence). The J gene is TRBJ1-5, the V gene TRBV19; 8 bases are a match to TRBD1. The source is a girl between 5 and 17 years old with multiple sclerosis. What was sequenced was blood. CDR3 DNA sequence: TGTGCCAGTAGAACCAAGCCGGGACAGGACAATCAGCCCCAGCATTTT. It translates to CASRTKPGQDNQPQHF.